The 23 T cell receptor beta chains below were found in one sample sequenced in a study of T-cell reconstitution after alpha-beta-depleted transplantation in children. TCRbeta library construction was performed incorporating unique molecular identifiers. From the PCR reads, TCRdb called clonotypes with MiXCR, one entry per CDR3 protein. The sample lists over 200,000 distinct CDR3 sequences; approximately 10% were seen once. The sequences come from PBMCs, collected before TCRalphabeta/CD19-depleted stem cell transplant. Receptors originate from a child less than two years old with acute myeloid leukemia, due to receive a stem cell transplant.

This clonotype was counted at least ten times. This rearrangement joins TRBV20-1 to TRBJ2-7; 7 bases agree with TRBD2. The CDR3 has 14 residues. Trimming took 4 bases from V and 1 from J; bases not matched to a gene: 7. Germline V gene lookup returns CDR1 DFQATT and CDR2 SNEGSKA (reference sequence). CDR3 nucleotides: TGCAGTGCTACCCGCCGCGGGGGTTCCTACGAGCAGTACTTC. Translated: CSATRRGGSYEQYF.

This clonotype was found many times. This sequence joins TRBV7-3 and TRBJ2-1, with TRBD2 matching 7 bases. The CDR3 has 15 amino acids. V gave up 4 bases and J gave up 7 bases; unmatched junction bases: 10. CDR1 is SGHTA, CDR2 FQGTGA, per germline. The CDR3 nucleotides are TGTGCCAGCAGCTATGGGGGTAGCGGGCGGAATGAGCAGTTCTTC. Protein product: CASSYGGSGRNEQFF.

The rearrangement uses TRBV7-9 and TRBJ2-7; 7 bases fit TRBD1. Germline CDR1 reads SEHNR; CDR2 reads FQNEAQ (reference sequence). This CDR3 region has 14 residues. Trimming at V came to 5 bases and at J to 5 bases, leaving 9 bases not matched to a gene. Here the CDR3 reads CASSGRDRAHEQYF. Here the CDR3 DNA reads TGTGCCAGCAGCGGTAGGGACAGAGCCCACGAGCAGTACTTC.

This clonotype was observed at least ten times. This chain uses TRBV19 with TRBJ2-3, with 8 bases fitting TRBD2. Germline V CDR1 and CDR2: LNHDA, SQIVND (reference sequence). Trimming at V came to 6 bases and at J to 2 bases, leaving 7 bases not matched to a gene. This CDR3 is built from 15 residues. In DNA, the CDR3 is TGTGCCAGTAGACCGAGCGGGGGCCCCACAGATACGCAGTATTTT. Its protein product is CASRPSGGPTDTQYF.

This clonotype was counted many times. The CDR3 DNA reads TGCGCCAGCAGCCGAAGCGGGGTCCAAGAGACCCAGTACTTC. It translates to CASSRSGVQETQYF. The genes are TRBV5-1 and TRBJ2-5; 7 nucleotides align to TRBD2. The junction had 4 bases not matched to a gene; V was cut back by 4 bases and J by 1 base. The CDR3 extends over 14 amino acids. The germline V gene has CDR1 SGHRS and CDR2 YFSETQ.

In its sample, this clonotype was seen a few times. The chain's CDR3 is CASSQSAFLRGTQETQYF. CDR3 bases: TGCGCCAGCAGTCAATCGGCTTTCCTACGGGGGACACAAGAGACCCAGTACTTC. The V gene is TRBV23-1, the J gene TRBJ2-5; perhaps D is TRBD1 or TRBD2 (6 bases each). TRBV23-1 is noted as an ORF with a role that remains uncertain. V was clipped by 0 bases and J by 2 bases, with 19 bases between them. The CDR3 runs to 18 residues.

In its sample, this clonotype was seen many times. The rearrangement joins TRBV27 to TRBJ2-1; 12 bases agree with TRBD2. The CDR3 consists of 15 residues. The J segment lost 5 bases and the V segment lost 6 bases, leaving 5 bases of the junction unmatched. Germline V gene sequence: CDR1 MNHEY, CDR2 SMNVEV (reference sequence). CDR3: CASRKRLAGDNEQFF. The CDR3 region has the DNA TGTGCCAGCAGGAAACGACTAGCGGGAGACAATGAGCAGTTCTTC.

This clonotype has ten or more counts. The chain is built from TRBV4-2 and TRBJ2-1; possible D gene TRBD1, 5 bases. Per germline, CDR1 LGHNA and CDR2 YNFKEQ. V was trimmed by 5 bases and J by 4 bases, leaving 18 bases between them. The CDR3 is 16 amino acids. CDR3 bases: TGTGCCAGCAGCACCCACATTGGGGCAGAATACAATGAGCAGTTCTTC. Translating it yields CASSTHIGAEYNEQFF.

This clonotype was picked up many times. CDR3 protein: CSVLSSYEQYF. The CDR3 DNA reads as TGCAGCGTTCTCAGTTCCTACGAGCAGTACTTC. The chain has TRBV29-1 and TRBJ2-7; no definite D call. The CDR3 length is 11 residues. The ends were cut back, 5 bases at V and 1 base at J, with 6 bases in the middle. Germline loops: CDR1 SQVTM, CDR2 ANQGSEA.

This clonotype appeared many times. This sequence joins TRBV7-2 and TRBJ2-5; either TRBD1 or TRBD2 may supply D (5 bases each). The V gene's germline CDR1 is SGHTA and CDR2 FQGNSA. The CDR3 spans 13 residues. Between the trimmed V and J ends, which lost 3 bases and 4 bases, there was a span of 9 bases. CDR3 sequence (DNA): TGTGCCAGCAGCTTTTCGAGGGGAGAGACCCAGTACTTC. The encoded protein is CASSFSRGETQYF.

The table lists this clonotype with many counts. The chain combines TRBV20-1 with TRBJ2-3; 13 bases agree with TRBD2. The length of the CDR3 is 16 residues. Trimming took 3 bases from V and 5 from J; bases not matched to a gene: 8. Germline-derived CDR1 and CDR2 are DFQATT and SNEGSKA (reference sequence). The chain's CDR3 is CSASGLAGVGEDTQYF. CDR3 coding DNA: TGCAGTGCTAGCGGACTAGCGGGAGTCGGTGAAGATACGCAGTATTTT.

This clonotype was seen repeatedly, ten times or more. J is TRBJ2-1 and V is TRBV11-2; TRBD1 might be the D (6 bases). Germline V lookup: CDR1 SGHAT, CDR2 FQNNGV. Trimming stripped 5 bases from V and 7 bases from J, with 24 bases between. The CDR3 has 17 amino acids. CDR3 region: CASSGPFGKGEGNEQFF. The CDR3, as DNA: TGTGCCAGCAGCGGACCCTTTGGGAAGGGGGAAGGGAATGAGCAGTTCTTC.

This clonotype was picked up many times. The chain has TRBV7-6 and TRBJ1-4; 10 bases are shared with TRBD1. The V gene end was trimmed by 5 bases and the J gene end by 5 bases; junction bases not matched to a gene: 5. The CDR3 contains 15 residues. Germline CDR1 reads SGHVS; CDR2 reads FNYEAQ. The CDR3 loop reads CASSKGQGKNEKLFF. The CDR3 nucleotides read TGTGCCAGCAGCAAGGGACAGGGGAAGAATGAAAAACTGTTTTTT.

This clonotype came up once. A much larger clone differs from this one at a single base, so this may be a read error. The chain carries TRBV7-2 and TRBJ1-6; no definite D call. This CDR3 spans 12 amino acids. CDR1 is SGHTA, CDR2 FQGNSA, per germline. The CDR3 spells CVSSPYNSPLHF. CDR3 nucleotide sequence: TGTGTCAGCAGCCCTTATAATTCACCCCTCCACTTT. The full variable domain, rest sourced from reference TRBV7-2 and TRBJ1-6, is GAGVSQSPSNKVTEKGKDVELRCDPISGHTALYWYRQSLGQGLEFLIYFQGNSAPDKSGLPSDRFSAERTGGSVSTLTIQRTQQEDSAVYLCVSSPYNSPLHFGNGTRLTVT.

This clonotype was seen many times. V usage is TRBV29-1 and J usage is TRBJ2-6; D is unresolved. The ends were cut back, 7 bases at V and 2 bases at J, with 18 bases in the middle. In germline, CDR1 is SQVTM, CDR2 ANQGSEA. The length of the CDR3 is 16 residues. The CDR3 nucleotides read TGCAGCGCTTTGACCCTCGCCCCCACTGGGGCCAACGTCCTGACTTTC. Translating it yields CSALTLAPTGANVLTF.

The sample holds many counts of this clonotype. The chain has TRBV10-3 and TRBJ1-2, with 10 bases matching TRBD1. Germline V gene lookup returns CDR1 ENHRY and CDR2 SYGVKD. With 9 bases clipped from V and 8 bases from J, the junction kept 6 bases outside the gene matches. The CDR3 covers 12 residues. The chain's CDR3 is CAITDRGKGYTF. The CDR3 DNA reads TGTGCCATTACGGACAGGGGGAAAGGCTACACCTTC.

There are a few counts of this clonotype. The chain links TRBV11-2 to TRBJ2-1; the D gene is possibly TRBD1 (6 bases). Deletions cut 0 bases from V and 4 bases from J, with 7 bases between. The CDR3 is 14 amino acids. Germline values: CDR1 SGHAT, CDR2 FQNNGV. DNA for the CDR3: TGTGCCAGCAGCTTAGAAGGACAGTACAATGAGCAGTTCTTC. Protein product: CASSLEGQYNEQFF.

The sample holds many counts of this clonotype. This chain links TRBV24-1 with TRBJ1-4; no clear D. CDR3 length equals 14 residues. Germline values: CDR1 KGHDR, CDR2 SFDVKD. V dropped 7 bases and J dropped 7 bases, with 15 bases sitting between them. The CDR3 sequence is CATSPSRGGEKLFF. The CDR3 DNA is TGTGCCACCAGCCCGAGCCGCGGCGGTGAAAAACTGTTTTTT.

The chain couples TRBV2 to TRBJ2-3; D perhaps matches TRBD2 (5 bases). V lost 8 bases, J lost 8 bases, and 14 bases lay in between. The CDR3 length is 12 residues. Germline values: CDR1 SNHLY, CDR2 FYNNEI. The CDR3, as DNA: TGTGCCAGCTTTCGGGAAACCGGTACGCAGTATTTT. This translates into CASFRETGTQYF.

This clonotype was found many times. The chain links TRBV11-3 to TRBJ1-2; D ambiguous. The V gene lost 0 bases and the J gene lost 0 bases, with 14 bases spanning the gap. The CDR3 covers 17 residues. Germline values: CDR1 SGHNT, CDR2 YENEEA. CDR3 loop: CASSLDSRFDPNYGYTF. The CDR3 DNA reads as TGTGCCAGCAGCTTAGACTCGCGGTTCGACCCTAACTATGGCTACACCTTC.

There are a few counts of this clonotype. DNA of the CDR3: TGTGCCACCTGCGGCAGGCAACCTCGGCGCATAGGGAACACTGAAGCTTTCTTT. This codes for CATCGRQPRRIGNTEAFF. The chain employs TRBV3-1 and TRBJ1-1; D unresolved. Per the germline V gene, CDR1 is LGHDT and CDR2 is YNNKEL (reference sequence). V was shortened by 10 bases and J by 1 base, with 28 bases between the two germline ends. There are 18 residues in the CDR3.

This clonotype was seen ten or more times. V usage is TRBV20-1 and J usage is TRBJ1-2; the D gene is possibly TRBD1 (5 bases). The CDR3 has 13 residues. Per the germline V gene, CDR1 is DFQATT and CDR2 is SNEGSKA (reference sequence). Trimming shortened V by 0 bases and J by 6 bases, and 11 bases separated the two germline ends. The CDR3 region is CSARDPGPHGYTF. The DNA of the CDR3 is TGCAGTGCTAGAGATCCGGGGCCTCATGGCTACACCTTC.

Regarding this clonotype: A clone one base away is much larger, so this may be a read error. The rearrangement joins TRBV14 to TRBJ2-7; maybe TRBD1 (5 bases). Germline CDR1 and CDR2: SGHDN and FVKESK. V lost 3 bases and J lost 2, with 5 bases in between. CDR3 length: 12 residues. The CDR3 sequence is CASSHRAYEQYF. In nucleotides, the CDR3 is TGTGCCAGCAGCCACAGGGCCTACGAGCAGTACTTC.